The T cell receptor beta chain described here comes from a study of T cell responses to AZD1222 COVID-19 vaccine. Findings and caveats of the study: Donors, mostly white British, included more females; clonal diversity was possibly underestimated.

The CDR3 spans 15 residues. Per the germline V gene, CDR1 is SGHRS and CDR2 is YFSETQ. V shed 0 bases, J shed 6 bases, and the junction held 9 bases outside the gene matches. About this clone itself: The antigen is not known.

This table comes from immunoSEQ multiplex PCR, and its TCRdb copy is limited to in-frame clones, with some not included. The sample includes approximately 150,000 clones, around 90% of them seen just once. The rearrangement links TRBV5-1 to TRBJ2-7; TRBD1 agrees at 7 bases. Sample: peripheral blood, taken 28 days after the second AZD1222 dose. The TCR originated in an adult who received the AZD1222 COVID-19 vaccine. The CDR3 DNA sequence: TGCGCCAGCAGCTTGGAGGGCAGGGGGAATCGCGAGCAGTACTTC. Translating gives CASSLEGRGNREQYF.